These T cell receptor beta chains were read from a single sample in a study of blood T cell repertoires in COVID-19. TCRdb's copy holds only in-frame clones and misses some; the assay was immunoSEQ multiplex PCR. The sample gives over 200,000 clones, 87% of which show up once; 9.5% to 14% is in the top ten. What was sequenced was PBMCs or T cells enriched from blood (not recorded which). The origin of the receptors is a man under 40 who had recovered from COVID-19. Both conserved end residues are part of each CDR3. Each record gives: clone size, D gene, V gene, J gene, CDR3 DNA, CDR3 protein. The D gene is left open where the match is weak. The listing skips clone size in some rows; elsewhere it reads once, few, many or a size class.

>-|TRBD1|TRBV5-1|TRBJ2-2
TGCGCCAGCAGCTTGGGACAGGGGATTTGGACCGGGGAGCTGTTTTTT
CASSLGQGIWTGELFF
>-|TRBD1|TRBV28|TRBJ2-7
TGTGCCAGCAGTCCTCCCGGGACAGGGGTTAAAAAGCAGTACTTC
CASSPPGTGVKKQYF
>-|-|TRBV18|TRBJ1-2
TGTGCCAGCTCACCTTCCCAGGGAACTTTCTATGGCTACACCTTC
CASSPSQGTFYGYTF
>-|TRBD1|TRBV30|TRBJ2-7
TGTGCCTGGACCGGGACAGGGTTAGACGAGCAGTACTTC
CAWTGTGLDEQYF
>-|-|TRBV27|TRBJ2-1
TGTGCCAGCAGTTTAGCGCTTGGTCAGGAGTTCTTC
CASSLALGQEFF
>-|-|TRBV11-2|TRBJ2-1
TGTGCCAGCAGCCCATTAGCCTATGACCGTTACAATGAGCAGTTCTTC
CASSPLAYDRYNEQFF
>once|TRBD2|TRBV4-3|TRBJ2-1
TGCGCCAGCAGCCAAGCAACTAGCGGGGGGGAATACAATGAGCAGTTCTTC
CASSQATSGGEYNEQFF
>-|-|TRBV3-1/TRBV3-2|TRBJ2-2
TGTGCCAGCAGCCAAGAGAGGGACACCGGGGAGCTGTTTTTT
CASSQERDTGELFF
>few|-|TRBV6-5|TRBJ2-3
TGTGCCAGCAGTTACTCGCAGGCAACAGATACGCAGTATTTT
CASSYSQATDTQYF
>-|TRBD1|TRBV18|TRBJ1-4
TGTGCCAGCTCACGGGACAGGGGGCCCGTTAGGCTGTTTTTT
CASSRDRGPVRLFF
>-|-|TRBV6-5|TRBJ1-3
TGTGCCAGTACTAACCTGGGAAACACCATATATTTT
CASTNLGNTIYF
>-|-|TRBV19|TRBJ1-5
TGTGCCAGTAGCAAAAAAAGAGGACAGCCCGAAACCAATCAGCCCCAGCATTTT
CASSKKRGQPETNQPQHF
>-|TRBD1|TRBV19|TRBJ1-5
TGTGCCAGTAGTAGGGACAGTTCCGCACAGCCCCAGCATTTT
CASSRDSSAQPQHF
>-|TRBD1|TRBV5-1|TRBJ1-1
TGCGCCAGCAGCTACGTACAGGGGGAGAACACTGAAGCTTTCTTT
CASSYVQGENTEAFF
>-|-|TRBV13|TRBJ1-6
TGTGCCAGCAGCGCACAAAGGGGGGGAGATTCACCCCTCCACTTT
CASSAQRGGDSPLHF
>once|TRBD2|TRBV5-1|TRBJ2-1
TGCGCCAGACCCCGGTGGACTAGCGGGCTTCAAACGGGGAATGCGAATGAGCAGTTCTTC
CARPRWTSGLQTGNANEQFF
>-|TRBD2|TRBV6-5|TRBJ2-1
TGTGCCAGCAGACTAGCGGGAGCCAATGAGCAGTTCTTC
CASRLAGANEQFF
>-|-|TRBV30|TRBJ2-3
TGTGCCTGGAGTGCGGGTAGAGCAGATACGCAGTATTTT
CAWSAGRADTQYF
>-|-|TRBV6-2/TRBV6-3|TRBJ1-5
TGTGCCAGCAGTTACTCGCCGGGAACATCCAATCAGCCCCAGCATTTT
CASSYSPGTSNQPQHF
>-|TRBD1|TRBV18|TRBJ2-3
TGTGCCAGCTCACCTGGGACAGACAGAGCAGATACGCAGTATTTT
CASSPGTDRADTQYF